Below, 9 T cell receptor beta chains from the same sample are listed, as sequenced in a study of OX40 agonist ivuxolimab in advanced cancers. TCRdb keeps only in-frame clones here, not all; method: immunoSEQ multiplex PCR. The table records around 21,000 clones, around 67% of them present only once. The sequencing here drew on CD4+ or CD8+ T cells sorted from blood, taken in a trial of the OX40 agonist ivuxolimab. The source is an adult with an advanced solid tumor such as melanoma, head and neck, liver or kidney cancer.

The CDR3 nucleotides are TGTGCCAGAAGAAAGGACACCTCCACCGGGGAGCTGTTTTTT. Its protein product is CARRKDTSTGELFF. V usage is TRBV5-3 and J usage is TRBJ2-2, with a tentative D call TRBD1 (5 bases). TRBV5-3 counts as an open reading frame of uncertain function. CDR3 length: 14 residues. V was cut by 5 bases and J by 4 bases, with 12 bases left in between.

V and J are TRBV19 and TRBJ2-2; the D gene is possibly TRBD2 (6 bases). The germline V and J ends were trimmed by 3 bases and 7 bases, with 15 bases remaining between them. This CDR3 comprises 15 residues. Germline CDR1 and CDR2: LNHDA and SQIVND (reference sequence). As DNA, the CDR3 is TGTGCCAGTAGTATTACTGCGGGGTGGGACGGGGAGCTGTTTTTT. This codes for CASSITAGWDGELFF. The entire variable domain, with the rest obtained from reference TRBV19 and TRBJ2-2, is as follows: DGGITQSPKYLFRKEGQNVTLSCEQNLNHDAMYWYRQDPGQGLRLIYYSQIVNDFQKGDIAEGYSVSREKKESFPLTVTSAQKNPTAFYLCASSITAGWDGELFFGEGSRLTVL.

This chain uses TRBV27 with TRBJ1-3; D is ambiguous. V was trimmed by 4 bases and J by 7 bases, leaving 11 bases between them. The CDR3 has 13 residues. The germline CDR1 and CDR2 sequences are MNHEY and SMNVEV (reference sequence). The CDR3 nucleotides read TGTGCCAGCAGTTCCTACGCGCGGAACACCATATATTTT. Translated: CASSSYARNTIYF.

The chain couples TRBV2 to TRBJ2-7; no definite D call. The CDR3 extends over 11 amino acids. V was trimmed by 5 bases and J by 3 bases, leaving 5 bases between them. Germline CDR1 is SNHLY and CDR2 is FYNNEI. The CDR3 spells CASSQYYEQYF. As DNA, the CDR3 is TGTGCCAGCAGTCAATACTACGAGCAGTACTTC.

The chain employs TRBV27 and TRBJ1-5, with a tentative D call TRBD1 (5 bases). The CDR3 consists of 14 residues. The germline gives CDR1 MNHEY, CDR2 SMNVEV (reference sequence). The V and J ends lost 5 bases and 5 bases respectively, with 13 bases between them. Here the CDR3 DNA reads TGTGCCAGCAGTCCTCAGGAGGGGTATCAGCCCCAGCATTTT. Amino acids: CASSPQEGYQPQHF.

This clone was seen once. This chain links TRBV30 with TRBJ1-5; D gene unclear. The CDR3 contains 13 residues. CDR1 is GTSNPN, CDR2 SVGIG, per germline (reference sequence). Trimming took 0 bases from V and 0 from J, leaving 3 bases between them. The CDR3 coding sequence is TGTGCCTGGAGTGTGGGTAGCAATCAGCCCCAGCATTTT. Encoded protein: CAWSVGSNQPQHF.

This clone has only a few counts. The V and J genes are TRBV10-2 and TRBJ2-3; 8 positions agree with TRBD2. J was trimmed by 0 bases and V by 10 bases; bases with no gene match: 18. The germline gives CDR1 WSHSY, CDR2 SAAADI. CDR3 length: 18 residues. This chain's CDR3 is CATQTIETSVYSTDTQYF. For the CDR3, the DNA is TGCGCCACCCAGACTATTGAGACTAGCGTTTATAGCACAGATACGCAGTATTTT.

This clone has a count of ten or more. V usage is TRBV7-3 and J usage is TRBJ2-7; TRBD2 aligns across 12 bases. The V gene end was trimmed by 3 bases and the J gene end by 7 bases; junction bases not matched to a gene: 7. Germline V gene sequence: CDR1 SGHTA, CDR2 FQGTGA. The CDR3 has 15 amino acids. The CDR3 spells CASSFPSGRAGEQYF. The CDR3 bases are TGTGCCAGCAGCTTTCCTAGCGGGAGGGCCGGGGAGCAGTACTTC.

The chain is built from TRBV5-6 and TRBJ2-1; TRBD2 matches at 9 bases. Trimming at V came to 4 bases and at J to 10 bases, leaving 9 bases not matched to a gene. The CDR3 has 14 residues. Per germline, CDR1 SGHDT and CDR2 YYEEEE. The CDR3 DNA reads as TGTGCCAGCAGCGGAACCGGGACTAGCCTGGAGCAGTTCTTC. This codes for CASSGTGTSLEQFF.